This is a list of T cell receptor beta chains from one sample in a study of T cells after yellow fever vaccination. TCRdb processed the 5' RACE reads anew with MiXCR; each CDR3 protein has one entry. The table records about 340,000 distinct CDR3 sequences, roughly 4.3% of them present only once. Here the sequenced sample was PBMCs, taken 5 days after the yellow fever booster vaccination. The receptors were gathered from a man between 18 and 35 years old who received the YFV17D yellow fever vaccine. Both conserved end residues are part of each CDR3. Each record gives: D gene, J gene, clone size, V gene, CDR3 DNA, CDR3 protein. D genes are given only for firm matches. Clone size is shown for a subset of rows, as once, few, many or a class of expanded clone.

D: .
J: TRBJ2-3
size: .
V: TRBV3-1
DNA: TGTGCCAGCAGCCCTTCCCATGCCGCGCAGTATTTT
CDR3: CASSPSHAAQYF

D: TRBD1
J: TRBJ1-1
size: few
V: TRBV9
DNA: TGTGCCAGCAGCGTAGGTCCCAGTCAGGGGGCTGAAGCTTTCTTT
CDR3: CASSVGPSQGAEAFF

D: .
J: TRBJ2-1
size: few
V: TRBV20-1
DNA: TGCAGTGCTAGAGCCGGCGGGGACCCCTACAATGAGCAGTTCTTC
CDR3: CSARAGGDPYNEQFF

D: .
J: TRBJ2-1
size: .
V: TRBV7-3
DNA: TGTGCCAGCAGCTTAGAAGGCGGGGATGAGCAGTTCTTC
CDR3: CASSLEGGDEQFF

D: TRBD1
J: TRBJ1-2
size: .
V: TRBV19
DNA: TGTGCCACCGCCCGGACAGGGGACTATGGCTACACCTTC
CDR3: CATARTGDYGYTF

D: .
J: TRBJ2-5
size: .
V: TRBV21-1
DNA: TGTGCCAGCAGCGAACAGGGGCTCCGGGAGACCCAGTACTTC
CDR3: CASSEQGLRETQYF

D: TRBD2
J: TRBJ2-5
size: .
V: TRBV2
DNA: TGTGCCAGCAGTGTCGAAGGTCGGGGGGGCCTTTGGCAAGAGACCCAGTACTTC
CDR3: CASSVEGRGGLWQETQYF

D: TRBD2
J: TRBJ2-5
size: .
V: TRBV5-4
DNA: TGTGCCAGCAGCCTTCCGGCTAGCGGACAAGAGACCCAGTACTTC
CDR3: CASSLPASGQETQYF

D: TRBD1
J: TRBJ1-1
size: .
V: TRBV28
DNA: TGTGCCAGCGGTTGGCCGGACAGGGGGCAGCCAAGTGAAGCTTTCTTT
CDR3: CASGWPDRGQPSEAFF

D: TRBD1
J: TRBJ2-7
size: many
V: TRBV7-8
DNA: TGTGCCAGCAGCCGGGGACAGCCCTCCTACGAGCAGTACTTC
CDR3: CASSRGQPSYEQYF

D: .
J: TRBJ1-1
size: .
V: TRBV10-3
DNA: TGTGCCATCGAGAAAGATGAGAACACTGAAGCTTTCTTT
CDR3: CAIEKDENTEAFF

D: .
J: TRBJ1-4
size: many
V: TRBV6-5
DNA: TGTGCCAGCAGGCCGGTCGGGAGGTCTAATGAAAAACTGTTTTTT
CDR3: CASRPVGRSNEKLFF

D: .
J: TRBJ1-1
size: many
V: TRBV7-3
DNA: TGTGCCAGCAGCTTAAACCCGGGGGGGGTGTCTGAAGCTTTCTTT
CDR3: CASSLNPGGVSEAFF

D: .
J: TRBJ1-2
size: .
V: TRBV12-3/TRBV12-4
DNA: TGTGCCAGCAGTTTACTGGCTGGCTATGGCTACACCTTC
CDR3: CASSLLAGYGYTF

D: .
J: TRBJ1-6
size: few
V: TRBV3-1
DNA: TGTGCCAGCAGCTCCCATACGGACTTCTCTTCACCCCTCCACTTT
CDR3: CASSSHTDFSSPLHF

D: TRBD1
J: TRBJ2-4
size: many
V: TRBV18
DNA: TGTGCCAGCTCACCGGCAAATTTGGGGGACAGGTCTTTTAAAAACATTCAGTACTTC
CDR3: CASSPANLGDRSFKNIQYF

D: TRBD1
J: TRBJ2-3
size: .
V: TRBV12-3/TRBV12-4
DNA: TGTGCCAGCAGTCCTGGGACAGGGTGGGTCACAGATACGCAGTATTTT
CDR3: CASSPGTGWVTDTQYF

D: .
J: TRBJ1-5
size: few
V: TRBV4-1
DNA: TGCGCCAGCAGCCAAGATGCGCGGGGGCGCGGGGAGCCCCAGCATTTT
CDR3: CASSQDARGRGEPQHF

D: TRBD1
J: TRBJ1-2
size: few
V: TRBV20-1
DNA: TGCAGTGCTCTTGACAGGGGTGGCTACACCTTC
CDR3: CSALDRGGYTF

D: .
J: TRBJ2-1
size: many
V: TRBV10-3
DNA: TGTGCCATCAGTGTGGGTAATGAGCAGTTCTTC
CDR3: CAISVGNEQFF

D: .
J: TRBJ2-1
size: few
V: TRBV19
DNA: TGTGCCAGTAGTCACAGGGTTGAGCAGTTCTTC
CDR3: CASSHRVEQFF

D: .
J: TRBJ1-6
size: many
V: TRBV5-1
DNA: TGCGCCAGCAGCCAGACAGGAGACTTTTCACCCCTCCACTTT
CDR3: CASSQTGDFSPLHF

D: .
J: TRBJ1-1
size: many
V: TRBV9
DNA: TGTGCCAGCAGTTCCATAAGCGGGAACACTGAAGCTTTCTTT
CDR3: CASSSISGNTEAFF

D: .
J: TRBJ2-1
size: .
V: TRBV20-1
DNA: TGCAGCCTTCAAGGGGTCTCCTACAATGAGCAGTTCTTC
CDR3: CSLQGVSYNEQFF

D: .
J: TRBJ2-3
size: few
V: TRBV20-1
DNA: TGCAGTGCTAAGGGCGGGGCAAGCACAGATACGCAGTATTTT
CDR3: CSAKGGASTDTQYF

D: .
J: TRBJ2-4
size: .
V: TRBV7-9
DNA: TGTGCCAGCAGCTTAGGAGACCTAGCCAAAAACATTCAGTACTTC
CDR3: CASSLGDLAKNIQYF